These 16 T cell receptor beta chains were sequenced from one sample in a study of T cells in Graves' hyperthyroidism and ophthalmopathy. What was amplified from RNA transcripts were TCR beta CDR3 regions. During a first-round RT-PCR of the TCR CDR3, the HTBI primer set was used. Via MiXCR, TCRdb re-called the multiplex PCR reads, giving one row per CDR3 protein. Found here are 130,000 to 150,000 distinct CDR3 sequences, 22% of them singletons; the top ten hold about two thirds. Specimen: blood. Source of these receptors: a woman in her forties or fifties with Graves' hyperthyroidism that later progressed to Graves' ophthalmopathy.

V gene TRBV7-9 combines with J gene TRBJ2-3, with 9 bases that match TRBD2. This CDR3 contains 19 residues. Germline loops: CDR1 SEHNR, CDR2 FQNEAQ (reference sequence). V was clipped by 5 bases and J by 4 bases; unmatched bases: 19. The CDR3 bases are TGTGCCAGCAGCCGACCGGGGGCGGGAGGGTTTGACTTTGCAGATACGCAGTATTTT. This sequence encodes CASSRPGAGGFDFADTQYF.

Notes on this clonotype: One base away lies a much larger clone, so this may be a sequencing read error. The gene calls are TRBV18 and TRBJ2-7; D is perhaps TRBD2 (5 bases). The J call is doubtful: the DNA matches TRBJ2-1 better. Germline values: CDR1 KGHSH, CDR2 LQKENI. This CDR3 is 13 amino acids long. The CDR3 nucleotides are TGTGCCAGCCGAGGGAATATACTCTACGAGCAGTTCTTC. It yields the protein CASRGNILYEQFF.

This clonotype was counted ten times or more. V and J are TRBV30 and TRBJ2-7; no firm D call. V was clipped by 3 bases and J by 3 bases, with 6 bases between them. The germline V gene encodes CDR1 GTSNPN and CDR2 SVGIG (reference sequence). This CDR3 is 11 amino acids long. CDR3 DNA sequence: TGTGCCTGGAGCCCGGGCTACGAGCAGTACTTC. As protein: CAWSPGYEQYF.

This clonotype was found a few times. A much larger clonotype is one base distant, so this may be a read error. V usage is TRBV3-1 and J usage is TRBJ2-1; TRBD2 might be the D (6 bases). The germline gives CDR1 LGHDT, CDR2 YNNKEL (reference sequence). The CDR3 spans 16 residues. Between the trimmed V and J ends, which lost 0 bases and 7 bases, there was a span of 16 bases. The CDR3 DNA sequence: TGTGCCAGCAGCCAAGATGGAGGCGGGACGTTAAATGAGCAGTTCTTC. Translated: CASSQDGGGTLNEQFF.

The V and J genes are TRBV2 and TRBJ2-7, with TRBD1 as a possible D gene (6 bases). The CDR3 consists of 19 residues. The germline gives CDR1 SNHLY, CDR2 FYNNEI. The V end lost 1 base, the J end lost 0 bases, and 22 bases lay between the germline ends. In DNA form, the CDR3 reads TGTGCCAGCAGTGAAGAGGGGGTAGGGGGAGCAAGCCACTCCTACGAGCAGTACTTC. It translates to CASSEEGVGGASHSYEQYF.

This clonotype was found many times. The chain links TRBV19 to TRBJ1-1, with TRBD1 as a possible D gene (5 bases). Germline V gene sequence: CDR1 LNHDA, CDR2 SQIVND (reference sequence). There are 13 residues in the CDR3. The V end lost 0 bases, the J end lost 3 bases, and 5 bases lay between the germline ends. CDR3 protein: CASSIDRDTEAFF. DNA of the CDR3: TGTGCCAGTAGTATAGACAGGGACACTGAAGCTTTCTTT.

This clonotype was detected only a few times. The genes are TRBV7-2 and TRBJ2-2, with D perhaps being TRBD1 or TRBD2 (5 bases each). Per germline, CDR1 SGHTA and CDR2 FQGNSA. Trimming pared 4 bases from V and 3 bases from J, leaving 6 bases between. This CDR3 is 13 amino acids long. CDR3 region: CASSSGHTGELFF. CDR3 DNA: TGTGCCAGCAGCTCGGGACACACCGGGGAGCTGTTTTTT. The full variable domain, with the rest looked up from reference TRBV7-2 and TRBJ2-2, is GAGVSQSPSNKVTEKGKDVELRCDPISGHTALYWYRQSLGQGLEFLIYFQGNSAPDKSGLPSDRFSAERTGGSVSTLTIQRTQQEDSAVYLCASSSGHTGELFFGEGSRLTVL.

CDR3 nucleotides: TGCAGCGTCCGGGCAGGGTTGGGCGAGCAGTACTTC. This encodes CSVRAGLGEQYF. V gene TRBV29-1 combines with J gene TRBJ2-7, with a tentative D call TRBD1 (5 bases). The V end lost 6 bases, the J end lost 6 bases, and 15 bases lay between the germline ends. Germline V CDR1 and CDR2: SQVTM, ANQGSEA. CDR3 length: 12 amino acids.

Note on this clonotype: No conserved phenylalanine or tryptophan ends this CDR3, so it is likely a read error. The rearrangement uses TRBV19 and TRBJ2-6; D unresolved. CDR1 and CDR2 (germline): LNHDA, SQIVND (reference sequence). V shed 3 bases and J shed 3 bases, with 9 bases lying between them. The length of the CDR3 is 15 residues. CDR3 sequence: CASSIPGYGANVLTS. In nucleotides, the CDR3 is TGTGCCAGTAGTATTCCCGGGTATGGGGCCAACGTCCTGACTTCC.

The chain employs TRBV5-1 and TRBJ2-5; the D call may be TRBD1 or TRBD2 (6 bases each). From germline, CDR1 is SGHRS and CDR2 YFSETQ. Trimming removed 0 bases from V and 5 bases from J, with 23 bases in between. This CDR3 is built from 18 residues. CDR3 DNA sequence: TGCGCCAGCAGCTTGGCCAGAGTCGTAAGGGGGGAGAGGGAGACCCAGTACTTC. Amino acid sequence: CASSLARVVRGERETQYF.

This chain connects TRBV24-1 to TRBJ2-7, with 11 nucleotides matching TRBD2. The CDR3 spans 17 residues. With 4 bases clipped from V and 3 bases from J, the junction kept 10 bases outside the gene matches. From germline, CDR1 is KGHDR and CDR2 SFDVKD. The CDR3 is CATSDPTSGRIFYEQYF. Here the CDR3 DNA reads TGTGCCACCAGTGACCCAACTAGCGGGAGAATCTTCTACGAGCAGTACTTC.

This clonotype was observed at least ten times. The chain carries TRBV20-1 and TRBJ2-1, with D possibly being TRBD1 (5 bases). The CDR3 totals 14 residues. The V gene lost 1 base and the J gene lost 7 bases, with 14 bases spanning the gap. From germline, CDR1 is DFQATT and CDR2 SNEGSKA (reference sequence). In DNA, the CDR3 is TGCAGTGCTAGAGCCGCCTTTGGGGCGAATGAGCAGTTCTTC. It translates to CSARAAFGANEQFF.

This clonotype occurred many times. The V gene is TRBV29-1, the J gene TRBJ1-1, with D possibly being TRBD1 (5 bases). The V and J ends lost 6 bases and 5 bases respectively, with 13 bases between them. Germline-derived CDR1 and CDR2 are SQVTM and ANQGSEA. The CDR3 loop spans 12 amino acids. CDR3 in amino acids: CSVIKGTTEAFF. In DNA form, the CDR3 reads TGCAGCGTCATCAAAGGGACGACTGAAGCTTTCTTT.

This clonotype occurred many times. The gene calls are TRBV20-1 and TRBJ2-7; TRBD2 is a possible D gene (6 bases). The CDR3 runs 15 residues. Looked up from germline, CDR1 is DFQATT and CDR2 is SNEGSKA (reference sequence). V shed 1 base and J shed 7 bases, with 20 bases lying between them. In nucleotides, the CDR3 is TGCAGTGCTAGAGTCCCCGGGCGGGGTGGGAAAGAGCAGTACTTC. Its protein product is CSARVPGRGGKEQYF.

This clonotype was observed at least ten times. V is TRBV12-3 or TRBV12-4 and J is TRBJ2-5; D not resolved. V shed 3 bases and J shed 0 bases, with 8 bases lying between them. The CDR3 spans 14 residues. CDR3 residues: CASSFTSDQETQYF. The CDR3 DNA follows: TGTGCCAGCAGTTTTACGTCAGACCAAGAGACCCAGTACTTC.

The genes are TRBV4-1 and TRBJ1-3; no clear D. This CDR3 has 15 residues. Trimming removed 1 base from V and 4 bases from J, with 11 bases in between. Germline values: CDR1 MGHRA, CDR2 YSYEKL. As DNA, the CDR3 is TGCGCCAGCAGCCAAGCCTCGGGTTTAGGAAACACCATATATTTT. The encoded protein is CASSQASGLGNTIYF.